The text below deals with one T cell receptor beta chain. In the original processing: Amplification with reference gene primers provided the estimates of nucleated cell counts. Produced via immunoSEQ multiplex PCR; TCRdb's table is partial and in-frame only. V, J and clone size are those of that table, while D and trimming were read from the DNA. Of around 68,000 clones listed, approximately 91% are singletons. CDR3 length: 14 amino acids. Germline trimming cut 7 bases from V and 5 bases from J; bases unmatched to any gene: 10. Germline V gene sequence: CDR1 MNHEY, CDR2 SVGAGI. The entry originates in a study of blood T cell repertoires in COVID-19. Study in general: Sites across the United States, Italy and Spain contributed samples from acute and convalescent COVID-19.

This sequence joins TRBV6-5 and TRBJ2-7; 8 positions agree with TRBD1. The clonotype comes from a human donor in a cohort sampled during active COVID-19. Sequenced: peripheral blood. The CDR3 DNA sequence: TGTGCCAGCAATCCCAGGACAGGGTTGAACGAGCAGTACTTC. This codes for CASNPRTGLNEQYF.